The 8 T cell receptor beta chains below all came from one sample that was sequenced in a study of cytomegalovirus exposure and HLA in healthy donors. Sequencing used immunoSEQ multiplex PCR; TCRdb keeps in-frame clones, though not all of them. The sample records around 74,000 clones, 85% being singletons. What was sequenced was PBMCs. The receptors were sampled from a man aged 30 to 39 in good health and CMV-seronegative.

CDR3 in DNA: TGTGCCAGCAGCAAACAGGGTAACACCGGGGAGCTGTTTTTT. Its protein is CASSKQGNTGELFF. V is TRBV7-3 and J is TRBJ2-2; tentatively, D is TRBD1 (6 bases). V shed 5 bases and J shed 2 bases, with 9 bases lying between them. CDR3 size: 14 residues. The germline V gene encodes CDR1 SGHTA and CDR2 FQGTGA.

The rearrangement uses TRBV14 and TRBJ1-1; D is undetermined. The germline V and J ends were trimmed by 2 bases and 4 bases, with 8 bases remaining between them. Germline V CDR1 and CDR2: SGHDN, FVKESK. CDR3 length equals 13 residues. CDR3 region: CASSQYEGTEAFF. In DNA form, the CDR3 reads TGTGCCAGCAGCCAATACGAGGGCACTGAAGCTTTCTTT.

This rearrangement joins TRBV5-4 to TRBJ1-3; D gene uncertain. CDR3 size: 13 residues. CDR1 SGHNT and CDR2 YYREEE come from the germline V gene (reference sequence). Trimming stripped 4 bases from V and 1 base from J, with 6 bases between. CDR3 sequence: CASSPPSGNTIYF. CDR3 DNA: TGTGCCAGCAGCCCCCCTTCTGGAAACACCATATATTTT.

This chain joins TRBV11-2 and TRBJ2-3; TRBD2 aligns across 8 bases. The V gene's germline CDR1 is SGHAT and CDR2 FQNNGV. CDR3 length equals 13 residues. Germline trimming cut 8 bases from V and 3 bases from J; bases unmatched to any gene: 4. CDR3 residues: CASLREGTDTQYF. In nucleotides, the CDR3 is TGTGCCAGCCTCCGGGAGGGGACAGATACGCAGTATTTT.

This chain joins TRBV27 and TRBJ1-5; D remains ambiguous. This CDR3 comprises 17 residues. Looked up from germline, CDR1 is MNHEY and CDR2 is SMNVEV (reference sequence). V gave up 6 bases and J gave up 3 bases, with 21 bases separating them. For the CDR3, the DNA is TGTGCCAGCAGCCGGAGTGGAGAGGGCCGGGACAATCAGCCCCAGCATTTT. Translated: CASSRSGEGRDNQPQHF.

The chain joins TRBV9 to TRBJ1-2; D is possibly TRBD1 (5 bases). The CDR3 runs 16 residues. The V and J ends lost 6 bases and 4 bases respectively, with 22 bases between them. The V gene's germline CDR1 is SGDLS and CDR2 YYNGEE. As DNA, the CDR3 is TGTGCCAGCACCGACCCAGGGCTGAGTCAGGGCTATGGCTACACCTTC. It translates to CASTDPGLSQGYGYTF.

This chain connects TRBV10-3 to TRBJ2-4, with D possibly TRBD2 on 5 matching bases. The germline V gene encodes CDR1 ENHRY and CDR2 SYGVKD. CDR3 length: 11 residues. Trimming took off 8 bases at V and 7 bases at J, with 9 bases between the two ends. CDR3 sequence reads: CAISPGNIQYF. CDR3 nucleotide sequence: TGTGCCATCTCACCGGGGAACATTCAGTACTTC.

This chain connects TRBV19 to TRBJ1-5; no reliable D call. The germline gives CDR1 LNHDA, CDR2 SQIVND (reference sequence). Trimming left V 3 bases short and J 10 bases short, with 13 bases between. The CDR3 sequence is 13 residues long. The CDR3 protein is CASSMASGGPQHF. CDR3 in DNA: TGTGCCAGTAGTATGGCCTCTGGTGGCCCCCAGCATTTT.